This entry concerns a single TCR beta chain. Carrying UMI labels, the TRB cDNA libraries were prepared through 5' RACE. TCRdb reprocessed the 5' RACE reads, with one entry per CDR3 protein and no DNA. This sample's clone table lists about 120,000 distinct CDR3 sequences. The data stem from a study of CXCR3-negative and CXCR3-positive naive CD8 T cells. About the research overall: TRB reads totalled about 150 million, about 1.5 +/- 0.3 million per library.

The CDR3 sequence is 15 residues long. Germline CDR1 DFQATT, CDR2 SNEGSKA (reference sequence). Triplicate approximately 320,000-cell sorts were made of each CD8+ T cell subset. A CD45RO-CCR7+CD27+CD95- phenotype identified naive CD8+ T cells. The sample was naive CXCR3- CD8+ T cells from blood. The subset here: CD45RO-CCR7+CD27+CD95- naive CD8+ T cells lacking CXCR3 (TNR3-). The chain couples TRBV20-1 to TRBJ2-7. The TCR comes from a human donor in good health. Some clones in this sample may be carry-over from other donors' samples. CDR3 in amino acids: CSARDEASLTYEQYF.